The 22 T cell receptor beta chains below all came from one sample that was sequenced in a study of T cell responses to AZD1222 COVID-19 vaccine. TCRdb's table, derived via immunoSEQ multiplex PCR, lists solely in-frame clones and lacks some. In the table there are about 100,000 clones, around 87% of which are singletons. Sample: peripheral blood, taken on day 0 of MenACWY control vaccination. Every receptor here comes from an adult in good health.

The chain couples TRBV3-1 (or the pseudogene TRBV3-2) to TRBJ2-3, with no clear D. This CDR3 has 13 amino acids. Per germline, CDR1 LGHDT and CDR2 YNNKEL (reference sequence). The V gene lost 3 bases and the J gene lost 3 bases, with 7 bases spanning the gap. The CDR3 coding sequence is TGTGCCAGCAGCCACGCGGCGACAGATACGCAGTATTTT. This codes for CASSHAATDTQYF.

This clone was observed once. CDR3: CASSSLGGTWPDTQYF. CDR3 sequence (DNA): TGTGCCAGTTCCTCCCTCGGGGGGACGTGGCCAGATACGCAGTATTTT. The chain combines TRBV19 with TRBJ2-3, with 7 bases lining up with TRBD2. Germline CDR1 LNHDA, CDR2 SQIVND (reference sequence). The CDR3 extends over 16 amino acids. V gave up 8 bases and J gave up 4 bases; unmatched junction bases: 15.

This chain joins TRBV4-1 and TRBJ2-3, with 11 bases fitting TRBD2. The CDR3 loop spans 19 amino acids. V lost 0 bases to trimming and J lost 1 base; unmatched junction nucleotides: 9. Germline V CDR1 and CDR2: MGHRA, YSYEKL. The CDR3 is CASSQDEIRTSGRTDTQYF. The CDR3 nucleotides read TGCGCCAGCAGCCAAGATGAAATTAGGACTAGCGGGCGCACAGATACGCAGTATTTT.

The chain is built from TRBV9 and TRBJ2-3; D is ambiguous. The germline V and J ends were trimmed by 4 bases and 2 bases, with 14 bases remaining between them. CDR1 is SGDLS and CDR2 is YYNGEE in the germline V gene. This CDR3 contains 15 residues. CDR3 coding DNA: TGTGCCAGCAGCACGAGACCGGATGTCACAGATACGCAGTATTTT. Amino acid sequence: CASSTRPDVTDTQYF.

The chain recombines TRBV29-1 with TRBJ1-2; D unclear. This CDR3 is 13 amino acids long. Germline V gene lookup returns CDR1 SQVTM and CDR2 ANQGSEA. V was shortened by 3 bases and J by 0 bases, with 8 bases between the two germline ends. This CDR3 is CSVEGKTNYGYTF. The CDR3 DNA reads TGCAGCGTTGAGGGAAAGACTAACTATGGCTACACCTTC.

This clone was detected once. The genes are TRBV28 and TRBJ2-7, with TRBD1 matching 7 bases. The J segment lost 4 bases and the V segment lost 8 bases, leaving 11 bases of the junction unmatched. The germline V gene encodes CDR1 MDHEN and CDR2 SYDVKM. This CDR3 region has 14 residues. The CDR3 region is CASFPRQGFYEQYF. In DNA, the CDR3 is TGTGCCAGCTTCCCGAGACAGGGATTTTACGAGCAGTACTTC.

The V gene is TRBV19, the J gene TRBJ1-6; perhaps TRBD1 as D (6 bases). Germline values: CDR1 LNHDA, CDR2 SQIVND (reference sequence). V lost 3 bases and J 10 bases, leaving 13 bases between the germline ends. The CDR3 spans 14 residues. This chain's CDR3 is CASSIVGGGSPLHF. The CDR3 DNA reads TGTGCCAGTAGTATCGTCGGGGGCGGGTCACCCCTCCACTTT.

The genes are TRBV11-3 and TRBJ1-1; D is ambiguous. The length of the CDR3 is 12 residues. V lost 3 bases to trimming and J lost 1 base, with 3 bases between them. Germline V lookup: CDR1 SGHNT, CDR2 YENEEA. The chain's CDR3 is CASSFGNTEAFF. CDR3 nucleotide sequence: TGTGCCAGCAGCTTCGGGAACACTGAAGCTTTCTTT.

This chain connects TRBV29-1 to TRBJ2-1, with TRBD2 matching over 8 bases. V was clipped by 6 bases and J by 8 bases; unmatched bases: 6. CDR1 SQVTM and CDR2 ANQGSEA come from the germline V gene. The CDR3 is 12 amino acids. CDR3 bases: TGCAGCGTGGAGGGACTAGTTGATGAGCAGTTCTTC. The encoded protein is CSVEGLVDEQFF.

The CDR3 nucleotides read TGCGCCAGCAGCCCAGGACAGGGAGGGGTAACTGAGCAGTTCTTC. Its translation is CASSPGQGGVTEQFF. The gene calls are TRBV5-1 and TRBJ2-1; D perhaps matches TRBD1 (8 bases). This CDR3 is built from 15 residues. V was clipped by 4 bases and J by 9 bases, with 20 bases between them. Looked up from germline, CDR1 is SGHRS and CDR2 is YFSETQ.

J is TRBJ2-6 and V is TRBV19; D not resolved. This CDR3 is 16 amino acids long. The germline gives CDR1 LNHDA, CDR2 SQIVND (reference sequence). Trimming left V 9 bases short and J 0 bases short, with 15 bases between. Here the CDR3 DNA reads TGTGCCAGCCAAACGATAACGAGCTCTGGGGCCAACGTCCTGACTTTC. Protein sequence: CASQTITSSGANVLTF.

This chain joins TRBV7-2 and TRBJ2-7; the D gene is possibly TRBD1 (7 bases). Germline CDR1 reads SGHTA; CDR2 reads FQGNSA. V was pared by 1 base and J by 3 bases, with 13 bases between. The CDR3 runs to 15 residues. This chain's CDR3 is CASSLVSGGGYEQYF. In nucleotides, the CDR3 is TGTGCCAGCAGCTTAGTTTCAGGGGGAGGCTACGAGCAGTACTTC.

This clone was recorded once. The chain carries TRBV10-3 and TRBJ2-5, with TRBD2 matching 7 bases. Trimming removed 0 bases from V and 2 bases from J; junction bases left unmatched: 6. Germline V gene sequence: CDR1 ENHRY, CDR2 SYGVKD. The CDR3 is 16 amino acids. The CDR3 here is CAISESAGRGQETQYF. The DNA for the CDR3 is TGTGCCATCAGTGAGTCTGCGGGGCGGGGGCAAGAGACCCAGTACTTC.

The chain links TRBV10-2 to TRBJ1-2; D unclear. This CDR3 spans 13 amino acids. Germline CDR1 is WSHSY and CDR2 is SAAADI. The germline V and J ends were trimmed by 8 bases and 4 bases, with 14 bases remaining between them. The chain's CDR3 is CASAENSRYGYTF. CDR3 coding DNA: TGCGCCAGCGCTGAGAACAGTCGCTATGGCTACACCTTC.

V usage is TRBV28 and J usage is TRBJ2-4; 12 nucleotides match TRBD2. Germline V gives CDR1 MDHEN, CDR2 SYDVKM. With V trimmed by 3 bases and J by 9 bases, 9 bases remained unmatched. The CDR3 has 16 amino acids. CDR3 sequence reads: CASSLGGLAGQSIQYF. The CDR3 bases are TGTGCCAGCAGTTTGGGAGGACTAGCGGGACAAAGCATTCAGTACTTC.

The chain employs TRBV15 and TRBJ1-5; maybe TRBD1 (5 bases). The CDR3 runs 15 residues. V was pared by 3 bases and J by 2 bases, with 11 bases between. Germline assignment: CDR1 LNHNV and CDR2 YYDKDF (reference sequence). The CDR3 bases are TGTGCCACCAGCAGGTCGGGGGAGGGCAATCAGCCCCAGCATTTT. Amino acids: CATSRSGEGNQPQHF.

The chain has TRBV9 and TRBJ1-4, with D perhaps matching TRBD1 (6 bases). Germline CDR1 SGDLS, CDR2 YYNGEE. V lost 4 bases and J 5 bases, leaving 18 bases between the germline ends. The CDR3 runs 16 residues. The CDR3 DNA follows: TGTGCCAGCAGCCCAGACCTTGGGGGCCACAATGAAAAACTGTTTTTT. Its protein product is CASSPDLGGHNEKLFF.

The chain combines TRBV7-9 with TRBJ1-4; tentative D call: TRBD1 (5 bases). CDR1 and CDR2 from the germline V gene are SEHNR and FQNEAQ (reference sequence). The CDR3 covers 15 residues. V was cut by 5 bases and J by 6 bases, with 16 bases left in between. The CDR3 DNA reads as TGTGCCAGCAGCCTAACCGACAGTTTCGATGAAAAACTGTTTTTT. This sequence encodes CASSLTDSFDEKLFF.

The chain uses TRBV30 and TRBJ1-4; tentative D call: TRBD1 (5 bases). V lost 8 bases and J 5 bases, leaving 12 bases between the germline ends. CDR1 and CDR2 from the germline V gene are GTSNPN and SVGIG (reference sequence). The CDR3 is made up of 12 amino acids. The CDR3 reads CASRQFNEKLFF. CDR3 bases: TGTGCCAGCCGACAGTTCAATGAAAAACTGTTTTTT.

This clone was seen a single time. V is TRBV27 and J is TRBJ1-6; D possibly corresponds to TRBD1 (6 bases). This CDR3 is built from 18 residues. Trimming shortened V by 3 bases and J by 7 bases, and 22 bases separated the two germline ends. CDR1 is MNHEY and CDR2 is SMNVEV in the germline V gene (reference sequence). This chain's CDR3 is CASSFGGGDPRRNSPLHF. The CDR3 coding sequence is TGTGCCAGCAGTTTTGGAGGGGGAGACCCCCGAAGGAATTCACCCCTCCACTTT.

The chain joins TRBV9 to TRBJ1-3; D gene uncertain. CDR3 length: 14 amino acids. Germline CDR1 reads SGDLS; CDR2 reads YYNGEE. V lost 2 bases and J 2 bases, leaving 8 bases between the germline ends. The CDR3 loop reads CASSVGVTGNTIYF. CDR3 nucleotides: TGTGCCAGCAGCGTCGGGGTCACTGGAAACACCATATATTTT. The full variable domain, rest sourced from reference TRBV9 and TRBJ1-3, is DSGVTQTPKHLITATGQRVTLRCSPRSGDLSVYWYQQSLDQGLQFLIQYYNGEERAKGNILERFSAQQFPDLHSELNLSSLELGDSALYFCASSVGVTGNTIYFGEGSWLTVV.

The V gene is TRBV28, the J gene TRBJ1-2; 9 nucleotides match TRBD1. V lost 6 bases to trimming and J lost 2 bases; unmatched junction nucleotides: 7. This CDR3 has 15 amino acids. CDR1 is MDHEN and CDR2 is SYDVKM in the germline V gene. CDR3 amino acids: CASRLPGTGNYGYTF. Written as DNA, the CDR3 is TGTGCCAGCAGACTACCCGGGACAGGGAACTATGGCTACACCTTC.